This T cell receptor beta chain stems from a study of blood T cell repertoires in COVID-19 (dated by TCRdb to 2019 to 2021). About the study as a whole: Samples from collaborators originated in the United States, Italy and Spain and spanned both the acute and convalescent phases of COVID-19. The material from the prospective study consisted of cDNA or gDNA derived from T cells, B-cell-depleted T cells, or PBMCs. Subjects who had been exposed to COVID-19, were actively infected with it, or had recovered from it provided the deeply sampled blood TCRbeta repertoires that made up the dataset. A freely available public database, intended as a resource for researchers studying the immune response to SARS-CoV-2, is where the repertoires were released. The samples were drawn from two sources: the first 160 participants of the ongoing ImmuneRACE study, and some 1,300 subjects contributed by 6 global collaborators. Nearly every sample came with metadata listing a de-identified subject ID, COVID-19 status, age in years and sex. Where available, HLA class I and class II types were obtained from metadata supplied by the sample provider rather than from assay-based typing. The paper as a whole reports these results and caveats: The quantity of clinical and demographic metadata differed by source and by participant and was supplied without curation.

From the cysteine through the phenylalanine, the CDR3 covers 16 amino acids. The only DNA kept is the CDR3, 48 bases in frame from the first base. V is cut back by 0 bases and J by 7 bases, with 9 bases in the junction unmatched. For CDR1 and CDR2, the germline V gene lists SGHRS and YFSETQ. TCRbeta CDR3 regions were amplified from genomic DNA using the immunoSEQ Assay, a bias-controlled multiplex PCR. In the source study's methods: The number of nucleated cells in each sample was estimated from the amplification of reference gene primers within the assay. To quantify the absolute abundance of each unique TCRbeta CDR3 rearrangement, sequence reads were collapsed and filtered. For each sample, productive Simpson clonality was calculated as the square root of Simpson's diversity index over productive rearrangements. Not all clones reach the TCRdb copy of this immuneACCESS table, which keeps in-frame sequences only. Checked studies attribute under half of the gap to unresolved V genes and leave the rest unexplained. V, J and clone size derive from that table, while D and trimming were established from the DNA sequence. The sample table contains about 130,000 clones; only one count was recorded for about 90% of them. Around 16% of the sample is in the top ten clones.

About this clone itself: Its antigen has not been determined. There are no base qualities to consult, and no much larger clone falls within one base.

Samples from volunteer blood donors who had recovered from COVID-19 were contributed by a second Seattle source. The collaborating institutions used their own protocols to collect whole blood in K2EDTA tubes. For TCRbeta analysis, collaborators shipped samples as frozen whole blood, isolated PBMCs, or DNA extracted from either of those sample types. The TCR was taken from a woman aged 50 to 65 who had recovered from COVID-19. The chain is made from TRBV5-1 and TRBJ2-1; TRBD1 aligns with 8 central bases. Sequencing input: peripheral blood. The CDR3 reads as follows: CASSLAPGQGVNEQFF. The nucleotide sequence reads TGCGCCAGCAGCTTGGCCCCTGGACAGGGAGTGAATGAGCAGTTCTTC.